Below are 8 T cell receptor beta chains sequenced from a single sample in a study of shared clonotypes between healthy human individuals. This table comes from immunoSEQ multiplex PCR, and its TCRdb copy is limited to in-frame clones, with some not included. Of under 2,500,000 clones listed, about 94% are singletons. The specimen was naive CD4+ T cells sorted from blood. The subset denotes: CD45RA+ positively selected. The receptors here all came from a man aged 18 to 35 in good health.

The chain couples TRBV6-6 to TRBJ2-7, with 10 bases fitting TRBD2. The CDR3 sequence is 16 residues long. The V gene's germline CDR1 is MNHNY and CDR2 SVGAGI (reference sequence). V shed 6 bases, J shed 2 bases, and the junction held 10 bases outside the gene matches. In DNA, the CDR3 is TGTGCCAGCAGCCCGAATATAGCGGGAGGAGCCTACGAGCAGTACTTC. Translated: CASSPNIAGGAYEQYF.

The chain is built from TRBV29-1 and TRBJ2-3, with 10 bases identical to TRBD2. The germline CDR1 and CDR2 sequences are SQVTM and ANQGSEA. J lost 6 bases, V lost 6 bases, and 6 bases had no gene match. This CDR3 spans 13 amino acids. The CDR3 DNA reads as TGCAGCGTCGCGGGACTAGCGACGGATACGCAGTATTTT. Its translation is CSVAGLATDTQYF.

The rearrangement uses TRBV6-1 and TRBJ1-2; D ambiguous. There are 13 residues in the CDR3. With 4 bases removed from V and 6 bases from J, the gap between germline ends came to 12 bases. The germline CDR1 and CDR2 sequences are MNHNS and SASEGT. The DNA of the CDR3 is TGTGCCAGCAGTGGATCCCCTTCGCATGGCTACACCTTC. Encoded protein: CASSGSPSHGYTF.

CDR3 in DNA: TGTGCCAGTAGTACGTCGGTGAACACCGGGGAGCTGTTTTTT. The encoded protein is CASSTSVNTGELFF. J is TRBJ2-2 and V is TRBV19; D is unclear. In germline, CDR1 is LNHDA, CDR2 SQIVND (reference sequence). V was pared by 4 bases and J by 1 base, with 7 bases between. This CDR3 has 14 amino acids.

This clone occurred once. This chain links TRBV7-9 with TRBJ2-7; tentative D call: TRBD1 (5 bases). Germline values: CDR1 SEHNR, CDR2 FQNEAQ (reference sequence). The CDR3 totals 16 residues. Trimming removed 6 bases from V and 1 base from J, with 19 bases in between. The chain's CDR3 is CASRCPNRIPSYEQYF. In nucleotides, the CDR3 is TGTGCCAGCAGGTGCCCTAACAGGATACCATCCTACGAGCAGTACTTC.

The genes are TRBV7-9 and TRBJ2-7; TRBD1 aligns across 8 bases. Germline CDR1 is SEHNR and CDR2 is FQNEAQ (reference sequence). V lost 4 bases to trimming and J lost 3 bases; unmatched junction nucleotides: 5. This CDR3 comprises 14 residues. The CDR3 region is CASSSLGQGYEQYF. CDR3 in DNA: TGTGCCAGCAGCTCCCTTGGACAGGGCTACGAGCAGTACTTC.

The chain recombines TRBV2 with TRBJ1-2; TRBD1 is a possible D gene (5 bases). V was shortened by 3 bases and J by 5 bases, with 13 bases between the two germline ends. Germline CDR1 is SNHLY and CDR2 is FYNNEI. The CDR3 has 14 residues. CDR3: CASSDLGADYGYTF. CDR3 coding DNA: TGTGCCAGCAGTGATCTCGGGGCGGATTATGGCTACACCTTC. The full variable domain, in which reference TRBV2 and TRBJ1-2 provide the parts outside the CDR3, is EPEVTQTPSHQVTQMGQEVILRCVPISNHLYFYWYRQILGQKVEFLVSFYNNEISEKSEIFDDQFSVERPDGSNFTLKIRSTKLEDSAMYFCASSDLGADYGYTFGSGTRLTVV.

This clone was detected a few times. The chain uses TRBV20-1 and TRBJ2-1; D not certain. The ends were cut back, 3 bases at V and 8 bases at J, with 8 bases in the middle. CDR1 and CDR2 from the germline V gene are DFQATT and SNEGSKA (reference sequence). The CDR3 is 11 residues long. CDR3 protein: CSASPKDEQFF. The CDR3 nucleotides read TGCAGTGCTAGTCCCAAGGATGAGCAGTTCTTC.